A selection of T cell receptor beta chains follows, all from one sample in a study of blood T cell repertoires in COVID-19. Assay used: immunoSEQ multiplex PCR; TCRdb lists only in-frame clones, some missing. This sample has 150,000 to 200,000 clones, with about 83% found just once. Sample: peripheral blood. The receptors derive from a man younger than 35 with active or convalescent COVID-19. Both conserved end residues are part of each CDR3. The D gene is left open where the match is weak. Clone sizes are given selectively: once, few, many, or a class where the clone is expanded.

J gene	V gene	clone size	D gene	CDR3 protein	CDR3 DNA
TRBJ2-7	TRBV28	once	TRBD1	CASSPPGQVKYEQYF	TGTGCCAGCAGCCCACCGGGACAGGTAAAGTACGAGCAGTACTTC
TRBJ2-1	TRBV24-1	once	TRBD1	CATSARTGFNEQFF	TGTGCCACCAGTGCCCGGACAGGGTTCAATGAGCAGTTCTTC
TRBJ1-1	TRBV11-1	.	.	CASSLGNRDLNTEAFF	TGTGCCAGCAGCTTAGGGAACAGGGACCTGAACACTGAAGCTTTCTTT
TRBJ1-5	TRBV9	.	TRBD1	CASSQGAINQPQHF	TGTGCCAGCAGCCAGGGGGCTATCAATCAGCCCCAGCATTTT
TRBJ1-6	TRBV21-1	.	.	CASSKMGDRGEDSPLHF	TGTGCCAGCAGCAAAATGGGCGACAGGGGAGAGGATTCACCCCTCCACTTT
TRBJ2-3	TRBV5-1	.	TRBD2	CASSPGFTSGGVDTQYF	TGCGCCAGCAGCCCTGGTTTCACTAGCGGGGGGGTAGATACGCAGTATTTT
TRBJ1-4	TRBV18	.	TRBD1	CASSPGTGGEKLFF	TGTGCCAGCTCACCCGGGACAGGGGGCGAAAAACTGTTTTTT
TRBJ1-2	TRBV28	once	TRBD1	CASGLRGNYGYTF	TGTGCCAGCGGCCTCAGGGGGAACTATGGCTACACCTTC
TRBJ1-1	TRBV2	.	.	CASAYGSVNTEAFF	TGTGCCAGCGCGTACGGGTCGGTGAACACTGAAGCTTTCTTT
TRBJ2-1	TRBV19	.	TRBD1	CASSAQSTGGLFYNEQFF	TGTGCCAGTAGTGCCCAATCGACAGGGGGTTTATTCTACAATGAGCAGTTCTTC
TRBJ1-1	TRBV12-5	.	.	CASGLDQFTEAFF	TGTGCTAGTGGTTTGGATCAATTCACTGAAGCTTTCTTT
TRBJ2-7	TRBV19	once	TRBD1	CASSKTGVEQYF	TGTGCCAGTAGCAAGACAGGGGTCGAGCAGTACTTC
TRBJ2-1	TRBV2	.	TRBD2	CASSGSSGRGNEQFF	TGTGCCAGCAGTGGGAGTAGCGGGAGGGGGAATGAGCAGTTCTTC
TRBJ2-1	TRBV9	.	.	CASSVGTGSYNEQFF	TGTGCCAGCAGCGTAGGGACTGGCTCCTACAATGAGCAGTTCTTC
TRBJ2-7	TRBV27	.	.	CASSSPGIEQYF	TGTGCCAGCAGTTCCCCAGGTATCGAGCAGTACTTC
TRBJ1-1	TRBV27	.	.	CASSYVTGLTEAFF	TGTGCCAGCAGTTACGTTACAGGGTTAACTGAAGCTTTCTTT
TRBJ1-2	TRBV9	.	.	CASSPPSLGYGYTF	TGTGCCAGCAGCCCCCCGTCCCTCGGCTATGGCTACACCTTC
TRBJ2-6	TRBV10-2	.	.	CAMRSGANVLTF	TGCGCCATGCGGTCTGGGGCCAACGTCCTGACTTTC